The entry that follows covers one TCR beta chain sequence. The antigen this receptor binds is unknown. The input lacks base qualities; no much larger clone sits a single base away. The immunoSEQ Assay, a bias-controlled multiplex PCR, was used to amplify TCRbeta CDR3 regions from genomic DNA. Under the source paper's analysis protocol: The number of nucleated cells in each sample was estimated from the amplification of reference gene primers within the assay. To quantify the absolute abundance of each unique TCRbeta CDR3 rearrangement, sequence reads were collapsed and filtered. For each sample, productive Simpson clonality was calculated as the square root of Simpson's diversity index across productive rearrangements. This is the immuneACCESS table as TCRdb keeps it, with only in-frame sequences that have V and J called. A part of the clones is gone; compared with another copy, unresolved V genes explain less than half, and the rest is unexplained. V and J calls and clone size follow that table, whereas D and trimming were derived from the DNA. In all, the sample holds over 75,000 clones, and approximately 88% of those were seen once. Together, the top ten hold roughly a third of the sample.

The sample is drawn from a study of blood T cell repertoires in COVID-19 (dated by TCRdb to between 2020 and 2021). Background for the entire study: Samples covering the acute and convalescent phases of COVID-19 were provided by collaborators in the United States, Italy and Spain. The samples were drawn from the first 160 participants of the ongoing ImmuneRACE study and from 1,200 or so subjects provided by 6 global collaborators. The dataset comprised deeply sampled blood TCRbeta repertoires from subjects exposed to, actively infected with, or recovered from COVID-19. A de-identified subject ID, COVID-19 status, age in years and sex were almost always included in the sample metadata. Where available, HLA class I and class II types were taken from metadata supplied by the sample provider and were not determined by assay-based typing. The material from the prospective study consisted of cDNA or gDNA derived from T cells, B-cell-depleted T cells, or PBMCs. The repertoires were released in a freely available public database meant as a resource for research on the immune response to SARS-CoV-2.

Whole blood was collected in K2EDTA tubes by collaborating institutions according to the institutions' own protocols. For TCRbeta analysis, collaborator samples were shipped as frozen whole blood, as isolated PBMCs, or as DNA extracted from either sample type. The paper as a whole reports these results and caveats: Clinical and demographic metadata were provided uncurated, with the amount varying by source and participant.

CDR1 and CDR2 are drawn from the germline V gene: SGHRS, YFSETQ. The CDR3 covers 14 residues, taking in both the cysteine and the phenylalanine. The sequence is cut down to CDR3 DNA, 42 bases in frame from base 1. V loses 0 bases of germline sequence and J loses 2 bases, and the interval between the two ends is 8 bases. This clonotype was obtained from a woman at least 80 years old with active or convalescent COVID-19. Material for sequencing was peripheral blood. The chain is encoded by TRBV5-1 joined to TRBJ1-2; the best D guess is TRBD1, with 6 bases matching. At the DNA level, the sequence is TGCGCCAGCAGCTTGGACAGGGAGAACTATGGCTACACCTTC. The resulting protein is CASSLDRENYGYTF.